Listed below are T cell receptor beta chains from one sample, sequenced in a study of a mutant IDH1 vaccine in newly diagnosed glioma. This table comes from immunoSEQ multiplex PCR, and its TCRdb copy is limited to in-frame clones, with some not included. The table records approximately 67,000 clones, about 87% of them present only once. These receptors' targets are unknown. Sequencing was performed on PBMCs, taken from a glioma patient whose treatment included an IDH1 peptide vaccine. These receptor sequences come from a man between 18 and 35 years old with glioma. The conserved cysteine and the conserved F or W are not part of the CDR3 here. The D gene is left open where the match is weak. Some rows have no size entry. The others give once, few or many, or a class for an expanded clone.

abundance: .
j_gene: TRBJ1-6
d_gene: .
v_gene: TRBV9
CDR3aa: ASSAGLLETYNSPLH

abundance: .
j_gene: TRBJ2-2
d_gene: .
v_gene: TRBV7-3
CDR3aa: ASSSSRGELF

abundance: once
j_gene: TRBJ1-2
d_gene: TRBD1
v_gene: TRBV6-5
CDR3aa: ASSYGQGVYDGYT

abundance: .
j_gene: TRBJ1-5
d_gene: .
v_gene: TRBV5-1
CDR3aa: ASSLGGLSHQPQH

abundance: few
j_gene: TRBJ1-2
d_gene: .
v_gene: TRBV4-1
CDR3aa: ASSQDLGGNYGYT

abundance: once
j_gene: TRBJ2-4
d_gene: .
v_gene: TRBV30
CDR3aa: AWKEGRLAKNIQY

abundance: .
j_gene: TRBJ1-3
d_gene: .
v_gene: TRBV7-2
CDR3aa: ASSLILGNTIY

abundance: .
j_gene: TRBJ2-7
d_gene: .
v_gene: TRBV6-5
CDR3aa: ASSYSRDIYEQY

abundance: few
j_gene: TRBJ1-5
d_gene: .
v_gene: TRBV6-1
CDR3aa: SYGEGSGNQPQH

abundance: .
j_gene: TRBJ2-5
d_gene: TRBD1
v_gene: TRBV28
CDR3aa: ASNLRDRVGETQY

abundance: .
j_gene: TRBJ1-2
d_gene: TRBD1
v_gene: TRBV25-1
CDR3aa: ASSESLQGAFT

abundance: .
j_gene: TRBJ2-7
d_gene: .
v_gene: TRBV13
CDR3aa: ASSSVGSPYEQY

abundance: once
j_gene: TRBJ2-6
d_gene: .
v_gene: TRBV5-4
CDR3aa: ASQLQGGSGANVLT

abundance: .
j_gene: TRBJ2-1
d_gene: TRBD2
v_gene: TRBV4-2
CDR3aa: ASSQGGLAGAYNEQF

abundance: .
j_gene: TRBJ2-7
d_gene: .
v_gene: TRBV6-5
CDR3aa: ASSPLAGQYEQY

abundance: few
j_gene: TRBJ1-6
d_gene: .
v_gene: TRBV7-9
CDR3aa: ASSYPGTNYNSPLH

abundance: .
j_gene: TRBJ2-1
d_gene: .
v_gene: TRBV5-4
CDR3aa: ASSLGREREQF

abundance: .
j_gene: TRBJ2-3
d_gene: .
v_gene: TRBV2
CDR3aa: ASRGSGDTNTQY

abundance: .
j_gene: TRBJ2-7
d_gene: .
v_gene: TRBV28
CDR3aa: ASSLLGGAAYEQY

abundance: .
j_gene: TRBJ1-2
d_gene: .
v_gene: TRBV7-8
CDR3aa: ASSSQEARAKGYT

abundance: .
j_gene: TRBJ2-1
d_gene: .
v_gene: TRBV20-1
CDR3aa: SATGIHEQF

abundance: .
j_gene: TRBJ1-2
d_gene: .
v_gene: TRBV28
CDR3aa: ASSLLHGYT

abundance: .
j_gene: TRBJ2-7
d_gene: TRBD2
v_gene: TRBV27
CDR3aa: ASSPGAGGIDYEQY

abundance: .
j_gene: TRBJ2-5
d_gene: .
v_gene: TRBV27
CDR3aa: ASSLKGPIGETQY

abundance: .
j_gene: TRBJ1-2
d_gene: TRBD1
v_gene: TRBV19
CDR3aa: ASKRDSPSADYGYT

abundance: .
j_gene: TRBJ1-2
d_gene: .
v_gene: TRBV5-4
CDR3aa: ASTRGLVGYGYT

abundance: .
j_gene: TRBJ2-6
d_gene: .
v_gene: TRBV10-2
CDR3aa: ASIQERAGSGANVLT

abundance: .
j_gene: TRBJ1-2
d_gene: .
v_gene: TRBV28
CDR3aa: ASSPDRLYGYT

abundance: .
j_gene: TRBJ2-5
d_gene: .
v_gene: TRBV27
CDR3aa: ASSLYWGGETQY

abundance: .
j_gene: TRBJ1-1
d_gene: .
v_gene: TRBV5-4
CDR3aa: ASSLGGGLTEAF

abundance: .
j_gene: TRBJ2-1
d_gene: .
v_gene: TRBV10-3
CDR3aa: AISGGKVRGTREQF

abundance: .
j_gene: TRBJ2-7
d_gene: .
v_gene: TRBV11-2
CDR3aa: ATLADNSYEQY